The rows below give T cell receptor beta chains drawn from one sample of a study of blood T cell repertoires in COVID-19. Sequencing was performed with immunoSEQ multiplex PCR; in TCRdb, only in-frame clones are kept and a portion is missing. The table lists about 140,000 clones, roughly four fifths of them singletons. The specimen was peripheral blood. The receptors derive from a woman older than 75 in a cohort sampled during active or convalescent COVID-19. Both conserved end residues are part of each CDR3. D genes are given only for firm matches. Part of the rows lack a size; the others show once, few, many or a class for expanded clones.

clone size,V gene,D gene,J gene,CDR3 DNA,CDR3 protein
.,TRBV10-3,.,TRBJ1-1,TGTGCCATCACCCCTCGGCAGGATACTGAAGCTTTCTTT,CAITPRQDTEAFF
.,TRBV15,TRBD1,TRBJ1-1,TGTGCCACCAGCAGTCGTTCCGGGACAGGGCTGCGGACTGAAGCTTTCTTT,CATSSRSGTGLRTEAFF
.,TRBV9,.,TRBJ1-4,TGTGCCAGCAGCGTAGAGGCCGGGGGAGAACTGTTTTTT,CASSVEAGGELFF
.,TRBV7-2,TRBD1,TRBJ2-1,TGTGCCAGCAGCACTTGGACAGGGATCAATGAGCAGTTCTTC,CASSTWTGINEQFF
once,TRBV19,.,TRBJ1-4,TGTGCCAGTAGTCGAGGAGATACTCTAACTAATGAAAAACTGTTTTTT,CASSRGDTLTNEKLFF
.,TRBV6-1,.,TRBJ1-4,TGTGCCAGCAGTGATCCAGTAGGGGCAGGGCGAGAAAAACTGTTTTTT,CASSDPVGAGREKLFF
.,TRBV7-8,.,TRBJ1-5,TGTGCCAGCAGCTTAGGCACAGCTTTTAATCAGCCCCAGCATTTT,CASSLGTAFNQPQHF
once,TRBV9,.,TRBJ1-6,TGTGCCAGCAGCGTAGGTCAAAATTCACCCCTCCACTTT,CASSVGQNSPLHF
.,TRBV30,.,TRBJ2-7,TGTGCCTGGAGCCGTACCTACGAGCAGTACTTC,CAWSRTYEQYF
few,TRBV30,.,TRBJ1-5,TGTGCCTGGAGTCCGACAGGACAACAGCCCCAGCATTTT,CAWSPTGQQPQHF
.,TRBV7-9,.,TRBJ1-1,TGTGCCAGCAGCCCGCTCCCGGGTGAAGCTTTCTTT,CASSPLPGEAFF
.,TRBV6-2/TRBV6-3,.,TRBJ2-2,TGTGCCAGCAGTTCCAGGAGGGGCGGGGAGCTGTTTTTT,CASSSRRGGELFF
.,TRBV19,TRBD1,TRBJ2-2,TGTGCCACCATGGACAGGGGGCGACAGAACACCGGGGAGCTGTTTTTT,CATMDRGRQNTGELFF
.,TRBV6-6,.,TRBJ2-2,TGTGCCAGCAGTCCAGGGTTTAGGACCGGGGAGCTGTTTTTT,CASSPGFRTGELFF
.,TRBV28,TRBD1,TRBJ1-2,TGTGCCAGCAGTTCAGGGGGCGTATCCCCCGGCGGCTACACCTTC,CASSSGGVSPGGYTF
.,TRBV28,.,TRBJ1-5,TGTGCCAGCAACGTCGTGGGAGATCAGCCCCAGCATTTT,CASNVVGDQPQHF
.,TRBV27,.,TRBJ1-6,TGTGCCAGCAGTACCCGGGCTACAGGGACCCAATCACCCCTCCACTTT,CASSTRATGTQSPLHF
.,TRBV2,.,TRBJ1-2,TGTGCCAGCAGCGTTGACAGCCAGACCAATGGCTACACCTTC,CASSVDSQTNGYTF
.,TRBV5-1,.,TRBJ2-1,TGCGCCAGCAGCTCTAGGACAGACTACAATGAGCAGTTCTTC,CASSSRTDYNEQFF
.,TRBV6-5,TRBD1,TRBJ2-2,TGTGCCAGCAGCCGGGACAGGGCGGACACCGGGGAGCTGTTTTTT,CASSRDRADTGELFF
.,TRBV10-3,TRBD1,TRBJ1-1,TGTGCCATCAGCCAAGACAGGGAGGCTTTCTTT,CAISQDREAFF
.,TRBV29-1,.,TRBJ2-1,TGCAGCGTTGAAGAAGGGGCCTACAATGAGCAGTTCTTC,CSVEEGAYNEQFF
.,TRBV7-3,TRBD1,TRBJ1-6,TGTGCCAGCAGCGCTAAAGGCGGACAGGGGAATTCACCCCTCCACTTT,CASSAKGGQGNSPLHF
.,TRBV7-8,.,TRBJ1-1,TGTGCCAGTCAGCCCCGGAGGGGTTGGACTGAAGCTTTCTTT,CASQPRRGWTEAFF
.,TRBV5-1,.,TRBJ1-3,TGCGCCAGCAGCTTAGGACAGATCCCTGGAAACACCATATATTTT,CASSLGQIPGNTIYF
.,TRBV5-6,.,TRBJ2-5,TGTGCCAGCAGCTTAAATAGGGGCGCACACCCAACAGGGGAGACCCAGTACTTC,CASSLNRGAHPTGETQYF
.,TRBV5-4,.,TRBJ2-1,TGTGCCAGCAGCTTACAGGCAAGCTCCTACAATGAGCAGTTCTTC,CASSLQASSYNEQFF
.,TRBV28,.,TRBJ1-3,TGTGCCAGCAGTCTTGGGACTTCGAGCAGCTCTGGAAACACCATATATTTT,CASSLGTSSSSGNTIYF
.,TRBV18,TRBD1,TRBJ2-7,TGTGCCAGCTCACCGCACGAGGGGACAGGTACCTACGAGCAGTACTTC,CASSPHEGTGTYEQYF
.,TRBV24-1,.,TRBJ2-3,TGTGCCACCAGTGATCCCCGACAGGCCAGCACAGATACGCAGTATTTT,CATSDPRQASTDTQYF
once,TRBV5-1,.,TRBJ2-5,TGCGCCAGCAGCTCTAGGACAGTCAGCGAGAAGACCCAGTACTTC,CASSSRTVSEKTQYF
.,TRBV3-1/TRBV3-2,.,TRBJ1-2,TGTGCCAGCAGCCAAGAAATGGGCATACAGTACACCTTC,CASSQEMGIQYTF
.,TRBV28,.,TRBJ1-3,TGTGCCAGTAGCGTACCCTCTGGAAACACCATATATTTT,CASSVPSGNTIYF
.,TRBV5-6,.,TRBJ1-2,TGTGCCAGCAGCGCCACGGGACAAAAAAGGAGCTATGGCTACACCTTC,CASSATGQKRSYGYTF
.,TRBV19,TRBD2,TRBJ2-3,TGTGCCAGTAGTATCGCGACGGGAGCGGGGGGCCATAAAGATACGCAGTATTTT,CASSIATGAGGHKDTQYF
once,TRBV28,.,TRBJ2-4,TGTGCCACGTGGGGGGGGCTAGCCAAAAACATTCAGTACTTC,CATWGGLAKNIQYF
.,TRBV7-2,TRBD2,TRBJ2-5,TGTGCCAGCAGCTTAGGTCTGGGGGGGGAGACCCAGTACTTC,CASSLGLGGETQYF